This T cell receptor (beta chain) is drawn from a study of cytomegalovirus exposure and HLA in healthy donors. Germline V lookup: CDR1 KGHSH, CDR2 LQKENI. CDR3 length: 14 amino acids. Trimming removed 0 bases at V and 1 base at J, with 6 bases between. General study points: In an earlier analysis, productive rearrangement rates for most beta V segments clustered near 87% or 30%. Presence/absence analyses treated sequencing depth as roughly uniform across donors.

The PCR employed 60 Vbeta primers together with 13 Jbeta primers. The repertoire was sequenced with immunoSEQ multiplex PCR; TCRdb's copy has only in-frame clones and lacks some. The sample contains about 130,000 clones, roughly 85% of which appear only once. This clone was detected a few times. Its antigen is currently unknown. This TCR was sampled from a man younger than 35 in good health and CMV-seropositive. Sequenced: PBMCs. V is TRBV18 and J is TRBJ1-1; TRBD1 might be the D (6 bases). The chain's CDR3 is CASSPPGQNTEAFF. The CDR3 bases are TGTGCCAGCTCACCACCGGGACAGAACACTGAAGCTTTCTTT.